The clone carrying this T cell receptor (beta chain) has ten or more counts. This sample is drawn from a study of Graves' ophthalmopathy and Graves' hyperthyroidism. RNA served as the template for amplifying TCR beta CDR3 regions. HTBI-primed RT-PCR formed the first round, and a multiplex PCR formed the second. Using its own MiXCR run on the multiplex PCR reads, TCRdb lists one record per CDR3 protein. The profile shows about 500,000 distinct CDR3 sequences, 13% to 15% of them singletons. CDR1 KGHDR and CDR2 SFDVKD come from the germline V gene. The CDR3 is made up of 17 amino acids. Losses at the gene ends were 2 bases for V and 5 bases for J; bases not matched to a gene: 10. For donors with ophthalmopathy, the disease showed moderate-to-severe activity, reached CAS ≥3 and NOSPECS ≥4, and had lasted under 3 months. Additional autoimmune diseases, uncontrolled infections, pregnancy or lactation disqualified patients. The authors isolated PBMCs from about 10 ml of fresh peripheral blood.

This chain links TRBV24-1 with TRBJ2-5, with 10 bases matching TRBD1. The receptor's source is a woman younger than 45 with Graves' ophthalmopathy. The sample comprised blood. DNA of the CDR3: TGTGCCACCAGTGATTCCCGGGACAGGGGCCCGCCGGAGACCCAGTACTTC. Protein sequence: CATSDSRDRGPPETQYF.